This T cell receptor beta chain was captured in a study of T-cell memory formation after mild COVID-19. Looking at the study overall: TCR clusters were mostly donor specific. Whole-study results and caveats: Clones that got smaller from day 15 to 85 had even CD4/CD8, while clones growing later tipped toward CD4+. There were some responding clones in pre-infection memory, which suggested that cross-reactive memory had joined.

This clonotype was counted many times. Antigen: not known. It was 5'RACE with constant-segment primers that produced the TCR alpha and TCR beta cDNA libraries, which carried sample barcodes and UMIs. TCRdb called the 5' RACE reads again in MiXCR, with one record for every CDR3 protein. The sample has about 39,000 distinct CDR3 sequences, about 6.1% seen once. The clonotype was recovered from an adult who had mild COVID-19 (a few samples of this study predate the infection). Cell type and time point are not known. Sequencing was done on a sample of PBMCs or a T cell subset sorted from them (not recorded which).

The CDR3, as DNA: TGTGCCAGCTCACCGCGCGGGGGTAGCACAGATACGCAGTATTTT. Its protein product is CASSPRGGSTDTQYF. The chain recombines TRBV18 with TRBJ2-3; 7 nucleotides match TRBD2. Trimming cost V 3 bases and J 0 bases; bases outside gene matches: 3. The CDR3 has 15 amino acids. CDR1 is KGHSH and CDR2 is LQKENI in the germline V gene.